This entry is about one T cell receptor beta chain. The CDR3 loop spans 14 amino acids. V was pared by 0 bases and J by 5 bases, with 8 bases between. The germline V gene has CDR1 SGHAT and CDR2 FQNNGV. Using immunoSEQ multiplex PCR, the repertoire was profiled, and TCRdb retains in-frame clones only, with some absent. The data show tens of thousands of clones, around 90% seen once. The data were obtained in a study of OX40 agonist ivuxolimab in advanced cancers. About the research overall: Patients were dosed with the agonistic anti-OX40 (CD134) antibody ivuxolimab.

This clonotype was obtained from an adult with an advanced solid tumor such as melanoma, head and neck, liver or kidney cancer. The sample in question was CD4+ or CD8+ T cells sorted from blood, obtained in a trial of the OX40 agonist ivuxolimab. V is TRBV11-2 and J is TRBJ2-1; no reliable D call. The CDR3 region is CASSLDLSDNEQFF. The CDR3 DNA reads TGTGCCAGCAGCTTAGACCTGTCGGACAATGAGCAGTTCTTC.